A single sample gave rise to the 23 T cell receptor beta chains below, sequenced in a study of CD8+CD57+ T cells in acquired aplastic anemia. The authors sequenced patients whose flow cytometry had shown CD8+CD57+ cell expansion. Using genomic DNA as the template, TCR beta VDJ and CDR3 profiling was carried out. TCRdb re-called the reads with MiXCR, one entry per CDR3 protein. The sample lists roughly 150,000 distinct CDR3 sequences; about 45% were seen once. The specimen sequenced was sorted CD4+, CD8+, or CD8+CD57+ T cells (not recorded which) from PBMCs. These receptor sequences come from a human donor with aplastic anemia.

The chain has TRBV6-2 or TRBV6-3 and TRBJ2-1, with 11 bases fitting TRBD2. The junction had 6 bases not matched to a gene; V was cut back by 4 bases and J by 4 bases. The germline CDR1 and CDR2 sequences are MNHEY and SVGEGT. CDR3 size: 16 residues. The CDR3 DNA reads as TGTGCCAGCAGTTCCCCACTAGCGGGGGTGTACAATGAGCAGTTCTTC. This gives the protein CASSSPLAGVYNEQFF.

At least ten counts were recorded for this clonotype. This chain connects TRBV24-1 to TRBJ1-4; 7 bases map to TRBD1. The CDR3 length is 17 residues. The junction had 11 bases not matched to a gene; V was cut back by 4 bases and J by 4 bases. The germline V gene has CDR1 KGHDR and CDR2 SFDVKD. The CDR3 loop reads CATSDRIPGQSNEKLFF. The CDR3 coding sequence is TGTGCCACCAGTGACCGAATTCCGGGACAGAGTAATGAAAAACTGTTTTTT.

This clonotype came up many times. The rearrangement links TRBV12-3 or TRBV12-4 to TRBJ2-3; 7 bases fit TRBD2. The CDR3 runs 15 residues. J was trimmed by 4 bases and V by 6 bases; bases with no gene match: 10. The CDR3 nucleotides read TGTGCCAGCAGCCCAACAGTAGCGGGCTCAGATACGCAGTATTTT. This sequence encodes CASSPTVAGSDTQYF.

This sequence joins TRBV20-1 and TRBJ2-7, with 10 bases aligning to TRBD2. The V gene's germline CDR1 is DFQATT and CDR2 SNEGSKA (reference sequence). After removal of 3 bases from V and 5 bases from J, the junction contained 7 bases not matched to a gene. This CDR3 comprises 14 residues. CDR3: CSASGLAGVHEQYF. CDR3 DNA sequence: TGCAGTGCTAGTGGGCTAGCGGGAGTTCACGAGCAGTACTTC.

There are many counts of this clonotype. V and J are TRBV5-1 and TRBJ2-7; perhaps TRBD1 as D (5 bases). Germline lookup yields CDR1 SGHRS and CDR2 YFSETQ. V was cut by 4 bases and J by 0 bases, with 23 bases left in between. This CDR3 has 18 amino acids. The CDR3 DNA follows: TGCGCCAGCAGCCGCAGGACCCAGGTTCAGGACAACTCCTACGAGCAGTACTTC. As protein: CASSRRTQVQDNSYEQYF.

The chain uses TRBV2 and TRBJ2-7; no clear D gene. V lost 1 base to trimming and J lost 7 bases, with 8 bases between them. CDR1 is SNHLY and CDR2 is FYNNEI in the germline V gene. The CDR3 runs to 12 residues. Here the CDR3 DNA reads TGTGCCAGCAGTGAAGGATCGTTTGAGCAGTACTTC. Protein sequence: CASSEGSFEQYF.

The genes are TRBV2 and TRBJ2-1; unclear D gene. Per germline, CDR1 SNHLY and CDR2 FYNNEI. Trimming left V 0 bases short and J 4 bases short, with 7 bases between. This CDR3 has 14 residues. The CDR3 region is CASSEASPYNEQFF. CDR3 DNA: TGTGCCAGCAGTGAAGCGAGCCCGTACAATGAGCAGTTCTTC.

This clonotype was detected ten times or more. J is TRBJ1-2 and V is TRBV11-3, with a weak D call TRBD1 (5 bases). Germline V CDR1 and CDR2: SGHNT, YENEEA. Trimming took 3 bases from V and 8 from J, leaving 13 bases between them. CDR3 length: 13 residues. The CDR3 DNA reads as TGTGCCAGCAGCTTGGGGGGTTCGGGAGGCTACACCTTC. Translation gives CASSLGGSGGYTF. The full variable domain, in which reference TRBV11-3 and TRBJ1-2 provide the parts outside the CDR3, is EAGVVQSPRYKIIEKKQPVAFWCNPISGHNTLYWYLQNLGQGPELLIRYENEEAVDDSQLPKDRFSAERLKGVDSTLKIQPAELGDSAVYLCASSLGGSGGYTFGSGTRLTVV.

This clonotype was observed once. This rearrangement joins TRBV20-1 to TRBJ1-2; 9 nucleotides match TRBD1. Germline V gives CDR1 DFQATT, CDR2 SNEGSKA (reference sequence). V shed 2 bases, J shed 7 bases, and the junction held 8 bases outside the gene matches. The CDR3 runs to 14 residues. CDR3 coding DNA: TGCAGTGCTAGAAATCCGGGACAGGGCCGTGGCTACACCTTC. Translated, it gives CSARNPGQGRGYTF.

The table lists this clonotype with many counts. One end of the junction varies from germline; a read error may be responsible. The chain joins TRBV20-1 to TRBJ1-3; D gene ambiguous. Germline V lookup: CDR1 DFQATT, CDR2 SNEGSKA (reference sequence). This CDR3 is built from 13 residues. This CDR3 reads CSARDLSGNTIYF. The DNA of the CDR3 is TGCAGTGCTCGAGATCTTTCTGGAAACACCATATATTTT.

In this sample, this clonotype turned up many times. The CDR3 sequence: CASSLDGNQPQHF. CDR3 DNA: TGTGCCAGCAGCTTAGATGGAAATCAGCCCCAGCATTTT. The chain is built from TRBV7-9 and TRBJ1-5; D ambiguous. V lost 1 base and J 4 bases, leaving 5 bases between the germline ends. CDR3 length: 13 amino acids. From germline, CDR1 is SEHNR and CDR2 FQNEAQ (reference sequence).

V gene TRBV9 combines with J gene TRBJ2-1, with 11 positions matching TRBD2. There are 16 residues in the CDR3. Germline CDR1 reads SGDLS; CDR2 reads YYNGEE. Trimming at V came to 2 bases and at J to 5 bases, leaving 6 bases not matched to a gene. The DNA of the CDR3 is TGTGCCAGCAGCGTTAGCGGGGGGGCCGTAAACAATGAGCAGTTCTTC. This encodes CASSVSGGAVNNEQFF.

This clonotype turned up a few times. The chain recombines TRBV29-1 with TRBJ2-7; 10 positions match TRBD1. The CDR3 is made up of 13 amino acids. The V and J ends lost 7 bases and 5 bases, in that order; junction bases with no gene match: 8. CDR1 is SQVTM, CDR2 ANQGSEA, per germline. CDR3 sequence reads: CSGQGASSHEQYF. For the CDR3, the DNA is TGCAGCGGACAGGGGGCGTCTTCCCACGAGCAGTACTTC.

This clonotype was recorded many times. This chain uses TRBV19 with TRBJ2-1, with no clear D. The V and J ends lost 6 bases and 4 bases respectively, with 7 bases between them. Germline CDR1 and CDR2: LNHDA and SQIVND (reference sequence). This CDR3 is 12 amino acids long. CDR3 nucleotides: TGTGCCAGTAGGCGAGGTTACAATGAGCAGTTCTTC. It translates to CASRRGYNEQFF.

V usage is TRBV12-3 or TRBV12-4 and J usage is TRBJ2-2; maybe TRBD2 (5 bases). The CDR3 is made up of 14 amino acids. V was shortened by 6 bases and J by 7 bases, with 15 bases between the two germline ends. CDR3: CASSSPLGDGELFF. CDR3 nucleotide sequence: TGTGCCAGCAGCTCCCCGTTGGGAGACGGGGAGCTGTTTTTT.

This clonotype came up many times. The gene calls are TRBV7-9 and TRBJ2-7, with D uncertain. CDR1 and CDR2 from the germline V gene are SEHNR and FQNEAQ (reference sequence). This CDR3 region has 11 residues. With 7 bases removed from V and 5 bases from J, the gap between germline ends came to 9 bases. The CDR3 bases are TGTGCCAGCACCTCGTTTGACGAGCAGTACTTC. As protein: CASTSFDEQYF.

The rearrangement links TRBV7-9 to TRBJ2-3; D is possibly TRBD2 (5 bases). Trimming took 6 bases from V and 6 from J, leaving 13 bases between them. Germline V gives CDR1 SEHNR, CDR2 FQNEAQ (reference sequence). The CDR3 totals 13 residues. The CDR3 sequence: CASSEGRTDTQYF. CDR3 bases: TGTGCCAGCAGTGAAGGGAGAACCGATACGCAGTATTTT. The full variable domain, with the rest looked up from reference TRBV7-9 and TRBJ2-3, is DTGVSQNPRHKITKRGQNVTFRCDPISEHNRLYWYRQTLGQGPEFLTYFQNEAQLEKSRLLSDRFSAERPKGSFSTLEIQRTEQGDSAMYLCASSEGRTDTQYFGPGTRLTVL.

This rearrangement joins TRBV19 to TRBJ1-5, with D unresolved. From germline, CDR1 is LNHDA and CDR2 SQIVND (reference sequence). Deletions cut 9 bases from V and 6 bases from J, with 12 bases between. The CDR3 contains 12 residues. The CDR3 region has the DNA TGTGCCAGCCAGTGGGGTAGTCAGCCCCAGCATTTT. Amino acids: CASQWGSQPQHF.

With regard to this clonotype: This may arise from a read error, as a much more abundant clone is one base away. The chain joins TRBV5-4 to TRBJ1-1; 7 bases map to TRBD1. The CDR3 contains 16 residues. Germline assignment: CDR1 SGHNT and CDR2 YYREEE (reference sequence). CDR3 sequence (DNA): TGTGCCAGCAGCTCACCTCCAGGGGGGAAGAGCACTGATGCTTTCTTT. Translating it yields CASSSPPGGKSTDAFF. Full variable domain (rest looked up from reference TRBV5-4 and TRBJ1-1): ETGVTQSPTHLIKTRGQQVTLRCSSQSGHNTVSWYQQALGQGPQFIFQYYREEENGRGNFPPRFSGLQFPNYSSELNVNALELDDSALYLCASSSPPGGKSTDAFFGQGTRLTVV.

The chain has TRBV10-3 and TRBJ1-2; a weak D match, TRBD1 (5 bases). V gave up 7 bases and J gave up 4 bases, with 13 bases separating them. Germline V gene lookup returns CDR1 ENHRY and CDR2 SYGVKD. The CDR3 consists of 13 residues. CDR3 region: CAITRERGYGYTF. CDR3 sequence (DNA): TGTGCCATCACCAGGGAGAGGGGCTATGGCTACACCTTC.

This clonotype came up many times. DNA of the CDR3: TGTGCCACTAGGGGGGTCTATGGCTACACCTTC. Residues: CATRGVYGYTF. This rearrangement joins TRBV4-2 to TRBJ1-2; weak D call: TRBD1 (6 bases). Germline V gene data show CDR1 as LGHNA and CDR2 as YNFKEQ. V lost 10 bases to trimming and J lost 4 bases, with 10 bases between them. The CDR3 length is 11 residues.

The rearrangement links TRBV19 to TRBJ1-4; 7 bases fit TRBD1. The length of the CDR3 is 18 residues. Germline values: CDR1 LNHDA, CDR2 SQIVND (reference sequence). After removal of 6 bases from V and 6 bases from J, the junction contained 19 bases not matched to a gene. The CDR3 DNA reads as TGTGCCAGTAGCCCGCCGAGGGGACAGAGGGGCGGGTATGAAAAACTGTTTTTT. This gives the protein CASSPPRGQRGGYEKLFF.

This clonotype was observed a few times. The chain has TRBV7-8 and TRBJ1-3; D remains unclear. Germline lookup yields CDR1 SGHVS and CDR2 FQNEAQ. Trimming took 5 bases from V and 0 from J, leaving 5 bases between them. The length of the CDR3 is 13 residues. In DNA form, the CDR3 reads TGTGCCAGCAGCGAACTCTCTGGAAACACCATATATTTT. Amino acids: CASSELSGNTIYF. Supplemented by reference TRBV7-8 and TRBJ1-3, the full variable domain reads GAGVSQSPRYKVAKRGQDVALRCDPISGHVSLFWYQQALGQGPEFLTYFQNEAQLDKSGLPSDRFFAERPEGSVSTLKIQRTQQEDSAVYLCASSELSGNTIYFGEGSWLTVV.